This entry concerns a single TCR beta chain. The target antigen is unknown. V shed 1 base, J shed 4 bases, and the junction held 6 bases outside the gene matches. CDR3 size: 15 residues. In germline, CDR1 is SGHAT, CDR2 FQNNGV. The sample is drawn from a study of CD8 T cells in Susac syndrome. Sequencing of TCR beta was performed on blood CD8+ and CD4+ T cells. The multiple sclerosis controls were treatment-naive patients, and their relapsing-remitting disease was stable or active. General study points: The relatively small number of individuals in the TCR sequencing and HLA analysis was acknowledged by the study.

Random hexamers were used to reverse transcribe the RNA input (about 0.45 to 1 ug). The method of amplification for TCR beta CDR3 was immunoSEQ multiplex PCR, covering 54 Vbeta and 13 Jbeta. TCRdb reprocessed the immunoSEQ multiplex PCR reads with MiXCR, giving one entry per CDR3 protein. The repertoire consists of approximately 170,000 distinct CDR3 sequences, with approximately 94% occurring once and the leading ten covering about 0.095%. The TCR was taken from a human donor with multiple sclerosis. The sample consisted of CD4+ T cells from PBMCs. J is TRBJ2-5 and V is TRBV11-2; 7 nucleotides agree with TRBD2. The CDR3 DNA reads as TGTGCCAGCAGCTTAGGTCCGGGAGGTGGAGAGACCCAGTACTTC. As protein: CASSLGPGGGETQYF. Full variable domain (outside the CDR3, taken from reference TRBV11-2 and TRBJ2-5): EAGVAQSPRYKIIEKRQSVAFWCNPISGHATLYWYQQILGQGPKLLIQFQNNGVVDDSQLPKDRFSAERLKGVDSTLKIQPAKLEDSAVYLCASSLGPGGGETQYFGPGTRLLVL.